This TCR beta chain was identified during a study of blood T cell repertoires in COVID-19. In the study overall: Researchers got acute and convalescent COVID-19 samples from the United States, Italy and Spain. PBMCs, B-cell-depleted T cells, or T cells provided the cDNA or gDNA that made up the material.

CDR1 and CDR2 from the germline V gene are SSHAT and FNYEAQ (reference sequence). The germline V and J ends were trimmed by 5 bases and 2 bases, with 13 bases remaining between them. The CDR3 loop spans 15 amino acids. Original handling: Using reference gene primer amplification, nucleated cell counts were estimated. Sequencing was performed with immunoSEQ multiplex PCR; in TCRdb, only in-frame clones are kept and a portion is missing. The DNA was the basis for D and trimming; V, J and clone size are from that table. The table includes over 250,000 clones, approximately 86% detected once. This clone was detected only once.

The chain recombines TRBV7-7 with TRBJ2-1; D is perhaps TRBD1 (6 bases). Sequencing was carried out using peripheral blood. This TCR was recovered from a man in his forties or fifties who had recovered from COVID-19. This chain's CDR3 is CASSRGRTAYNEQFF. The CDR3, as DNA: TGTGCCAGCAGCCGAGGACGGACAGCCTACAATGAGCAGTTCTTC.